Below are 17 T cell receptor beta chains sequenced from a single sample in a study of blood T cell repertoires in COVID-19. The method was immunoSEQ multiplex PCR; TCRdb's version includes in-frame clones alone and lacks a portion of them. Here the sample spans 230,000 or so clones, almost 90% being singletons. The source material was PBMCs or T cells enriched from blood (not recorded which). Receptor source: a woman aged 45-65 years with acute COVID-19.

This clone occurred once. This chain uses TRBV9 with TRBJ2-7; D not resolved. The germline CDR1 and CDR2 sequences are SGDLS and YYNGEE. The CDR3 contains 12 residues. Trimming shortened V by 2 bases and J by 5 bases, and 8 bases separated the two germline ends. CDR3 residues: CASSVNLDEQYF. The CDR3 nucleotides read TGTGCCAGCAGCGTTAACCTAGACGAGCAGTACTTC. The variable domain in full, with the rest retrieved from reference TRBV9 and TRBJ2-7, is DSGVTQTPKHLITATGQRVTLRCSPRSGDLSVYWYQQSLDQGLQFLIQYYNGEERAKGNILERFSAQQFPDLHSELNLSSLELGDSALYFCASSVNLDEQYFGPGTRLTVT.

The V and J genes are TRBV7-9 and TRBJ2-7, with D maybe TRBD1 (6 bases). There are 13 residues in the CDR3. The V and J ends lost 5 bases and 6 bases respectively, with 14 bases between them. Germline CDR1 SEHNR, CDR2 FQNEAQ (reference sequence). CDR3 sequence (DNA): TGTGCCAGCAGCCAGGACAGCTATACCGAGCAGTACTTC. This gives the protein CASSQDSYTEQYF.

The chain employs TRBV7-9 and TRBJ1-2, with D possibly being TRBD1 (5 bases). Germline CDR1 SEHNR, CDR2 FQNEAQ (reference sequence). There are 12 residues in the CDR3. V dropped 5 bases and J dropped 4 bases, with 8 bases sitting between them. CDR3 DNA: TGTGCCAGCAGCCCCGGGGGCTATGGCTACACCTTC. Translated, it gives CASSPGGYGYTF. The whole variable domain, filled in from reference TRBV7-9 and TRBJ1-2, reads DTGVSQNPRHKITKRGQNVTFRCDPISEHNRLYWYRQTLGQGPEFLTYFQNEAQLEKSRLLSDRFSAERPKGSFSTLEIQRTEQGDSAMYLCASSPGGYGYTFGSGTRLTVV.

The genes are TRBV27 and TRBJ1-5; 11 bases map to TRBD1. Germline CDR1 and CDR2: MNHEY and SMNVEV (reference sequence). V shed 7 bases, J shed 5 bases, and the junction held 4 bases outside the gene matches. The CDR3 is 14 residues long. CDR3 in DNA: TGTGCCAGCAAAGGACAGGGGGCGCATCAGCCCCAGCATTTT. Translation gives CASKGQGAHQPQHF.

The V and J genes are TRBV7-2 and TRBJ2-7; D unclear. The germline V gene has CDR1 SGHTA and CDR2 FQGNSA. V lost 1 base and J 0 bases, leaving 10 bases between the germline ends. CDR3 length equals 15 residues. CDR3 bases: TGTGCCAGCAGCTTAGTGGCGGAAAGCTCCTACGAGCAGTACTTC. Its protein is CASSLVAESSYEQYF.

This clone was seen a few times. This chain links TRBV6-5 with TRBJ2-7; 11 bases map to TRBD1. Germline CDR1 and CDR2: MNHEY and SVGAGI. The ends lost 5 bases at V and 2 bases at J; junction bases unmatched: 5. The CDR3 covers 15 residues. CDR3 residues: CASSRPGQGAYEQYF. In nucleotides, the CDR3 is TGTGCCAGCAGTCGGCCGGGACAGGGGGCCTACGAGCAGTACTTC.

Only one count was recorded for this clone. The J gene is TRBJ2-3, the V gene TRBV29-1; D may be TRBD2 (5 bases). Trimming removed 1 base from V and 0 bases from J, with 8 bases in between. The CDR3 has 14 amino acids. CDR1 and CDR2 (germline): SQVTM, ANQGSEA. CDR3 protein: CSVEGAGSTDTQYF. The CDR3 DNA is TGCAGCGTTGAAGGGGCGGGTAGCACAGATACGCAGTATTTT.

The chain is built from TRBV2 and TRBJ1-4; tentatively, D is TRBD1 (5 bases). Trimming took off 3 bases at V and 3 bases at J, with 11 bases between the two ends. CDR1 and CDR2 (germline): SNHLY, FYNNEI. The CDR3 sequence is 15 residues long. CDR3 protein: CASSDKGLANEKLFF. The CDR3 DNA reads TGTGCCAGCAGTGACAAGGGGCTGGCTAATGAAAAACTGTTTTTT.

The J gene is TRBJ2-1, the V gene TRBV4-3; D perhaps matches TRBD2 (5 bases). The germline V and J ends were trimmed by 5 bases and 1 base, with 12 bases remaining between them. Looked up from germline, CDR1 is LGHNA and CDR2 is YSLEER. The CDR3 runs to 15 residues. DNA of the CDR3: TGCGCCAGCAGCGCCGAGGGCCGATCCTACAATGAGCAGTTCTTC. Protein: CASSAEGRSYNEQFF.

The V and J genes are TRBV6-5 and TRBJ1-4; D call uncertain. The CDR3 consists of 15 residues. Deletions cut 0 bases from V and 2 bases from J, with 7 bases between. Germline V gene lookup returns CDR1 MNHEY and CDR2 SVGAGI. CDR3: CASSYSWATNEKLFF. The DNA of the CDR3 is TGTGCCAGCAGTTACTCCTGGGCGACTAATGAAAAACTGTTTTTT.

The chain joins TRBV15 to TRBJ2-2, with a tentative D call TRBD2 (6 bases). V was clipped by 0 bases and J by 7 bases, with 18 bases between them. Germline-derived CDR1 and CDR2 are LNHNV and YYDKDF (reference sequence). The CDR3 covers 17 residues. The chain's CDR3 is CATSRERRGPFFGELFF. The CDR3 DNA reads as TGTGCCACCAGCAGAGAGCGGAGGGGCCCCTTTTTCGGGGAGCTGTTTTTT.

The chain is built from TRBV14 and TRBJ2-7, with 9 bases lining up with TRBD2. The CDR3 spans 15 residues. CDR1 SGHDN and CDR2 FVKESK come from the germline V gene. The V gene end was trimmed by 4 bases and the J gene end by 2 bases; junction bases not matched to a gene: 6. The chain's CDR3 is CASSLVAGDPYEQYF. The DNA for the CDR3 is TGTGCCAGCAGCCTAGTAGCGGGAGACCCCTACGAGCAGTACTTC.

The chain recombines TRBV5-1 with TRBJ2-3; 8 bases line up with TRBD2. Trimming cost V 6 bases and J 4 bases; bases outside gene matches: 10. Looked up from germline, CDR1 is SGHRS and CDR2 is YFSETQ. This CDR3 is built from 15 residues. CDR3: CASTRLALLSDTQYF. CDR3 in DNA: TGCGCCAGCACCCGACTAGCGCTACTGTCAGATACGCAGTATTTT.

This chain uses TRBV19 with TRBJ2-7, with 11 bases aligning to TRBD2. Per the germline V gene, CDR1 is LNHDA and CDR2 is SQIVND (reference sequence). This CDR3 has 17 residues. The V gene end was trimmed by 4 bases and the J gene end by 2 bases; junction bases not matched to a gene: 10. CDR3: CASSSRASGRLTYEQYF. CDR3 bases: TGTGCCAGTAGTAGCCGGGCTAGCGGGAGGTTAACCTACGAGCAGTACTTC.

This clone is a singleton in its sample. The chain is built from TRBV6-4 and TRBJ1-4; D may be TRBD1 (5 bases). The CDR3 runs to 16 residues. CDR1 is MRHNA, CDR2 SNTAGT, per germline. Trimming left V 3 bases short and J 7 bases short, with 18 bases between. The CDR3 sequence: CASSDSSRRGSEKLFF. As DNA, the CDR3 is TGTGCCAGCAGTGATTCCTCGAGAAGGGGTAGTGAAAAACTGTTTTTT.

Turning to this clone: Different DNA sequences within this sample yield the same CDR3. The chain links TRBV7-3 to TRBJ2-5, with 7 bases fitting TRBD1. This CDR3 spans 13 amino acids. V was clipped by 3 bases and J by 4 bases; unmatched bases: 2. Germline CDR1 reads SGHTA; CDR2 reads FQGTGA. The CDR3 bases are TGTGCCAGCAGCTTGAACAGGGGAGAGACCCAGTACTTC. This sequence encodes CASSLNRGETQYF.

The V and J genes are TRBV24-1 and TRBJ2-6, with 7 nucleotides matching TRBD2. Germline V CDR1 and CDR2: KGHDR, SFDVKD. The trim removed 1 base at V and 0 bases at J, leaving 11 bases unmatched. CDR3 size: 20 residues. The CDR3 reads CATSDLSASGLSSGANVLTF. The CDR3 nucleotides read TGTGCCACCAGTGATTTATCGGCTAGCGGCCTTAGCTCTGGGGCCAACGTCCTGACTTTC.